The clone carrying this T cell receptor (beta chain) has a handful of counts. What it binds is not known. Germline CDR1 and CDR2: SGHTA and FQGNSA. V was pared by 5 bases and J by 3 bases, with 6 bases of the junction left unmatched. The CDR3 covers 16 residues. TCR beta libraries were prepared from cDNA with unique molecular identifiers. TCRdb independently ran MiXCR on the PCR reads; one entry per CDR3 protein. The sample yields roughly 800,000 distinct CDR3 sequences, about 53% seen once. The data originate from a study of post-analysis software for immune sequencing data. The overall study: Recorded subtypes: relapsing-remitting, secondary progressive, progressive-relapsing; some patients unannotated.

Study-wide points: The five TRBV segments detected at higher frequency in patients than in controls included TRBV5-6, TRBV5-1 and TRBV20-1. Samples sharing a preparation batch grouped tightly together when assessed by F measure. Diversity measured as normalized Chao1 was significantly lower in multiple sclerosis patients than in controls.

The rearrangement uses TRBV7-2 and TRBJ2-1; 11 bases match TRBD2. The clonotype comes from a girl between 5 and 17 years old with multiple sclerosis. Source material: blood. The CDR3 loop is CASSQRTSGFYNEQFF. CDR3 DNA: TGTGCCAGCAGCCAAAGGACTAGCGGGTTCTACAATGAGCAGTTCTTC.